The T cell receptor (beta chain) described here comes from a study of blood T cells in healthy people across ages. Overall study findings and caveats: The study found more naive CD4+ cells and higher diversity in long-lived than aged donors. Per million T cells, TCR beta diversity dropped roughly linearly as age increased.

V lost 11 bases, J lost 2 bases, and 13 bases lay in between. This CDR3 is built from 13 residues. It was with a sample-barcoded 5' primer and a J-beta primer mix that a second PCR of roughly 7 to 11 cycles was run. TCRdb processed the 5' RACE reads anew with MiXCR; each CDR3 protein has one entry. Seen here are 1.5 million to 2 million distinct CDR3 sequences, 28% observed once, and the top ten hold 7.7%. On this clonotype: Its antigen is unknown.

The TCR sequence derives from a woman younger than 45 in good health. The rearrangement joins TRBV12-3 or TRBV12-4 to TRBJ1-5; D might be TRBD1 (5 bases). The specimen sequenced was blood. The CDR3 region has the DNA TGTGCCGGCAATCTAGGGGGCAATCAGCCCCAGCATTTT. This encodes CAGNLGGNQPQHF.